The 10 T cell receptor beta chains listed next were all sequenced from one sample in a study of beta chain features in type 1 diabetes. Expressed TCRB transcripts got sequenced, as all isolated RNA was reverse transcribed. Profiling relied on immunoSEQ multiplex PCR, and the TCRdb table lists in-frame clones only, not all of them. The top ten clones hold 0.023% of a sample with some 900,000 clones, about 17% of them seen once. Source material: naive CD4+ T cells from blood. The receptors originated from a young woman in good health.

This clone has a single count. The V call is TRBV7-2, the J call TRBJ1-2; D may be TRBD1 (6 bases). The germline V gene encodes CDR1 SGHTA and CDR2 FQGNSA. Trimming removed 1 base at V and 5 bases at J, with 11 bases between. The CDR3 runs 14 residues. The CDR3 nucleotides read TGTGCCAGCAGCTTAGGGCCAGGGGAGTATGGCTACACCTTC. Translated: CASSLGPGEYGYTF. Based on the CDR3 plus reference TRBV7-2 and TRBJ1-2, the full variable domain is GAGVSQSPSNKVTEKGKDVELRCDPISGHTALYWYRQSLGQGLEFLIYFQGNSAPDKSGLPSDRFSAERTGGSVSTLTIQRTQQEDSAVYLCASSLGPGEYGYTFGSGTRLTVV.

J is TRBJ2-6 and V is TRBV27; no firm D call. The CDR3 is made up of 15 amino acids. V shed 4 bases and J shed 0 bases, with 7 bases lying between them. Germline V lookup: CDR1 MNHEY, CDR2 SMNVEV (reference sequence). The DNA of the CDR3 is TGTGCCAGCAGTTCGGGCAGCTCTGGGGCCAACGTCCTGACTTTC. Residues: CASSSGSSGANVLTF.

V and J are TRBV7-6 and TRBJ2-1; 7 nucleotides align to TRBD2. This CDR3 is built from 21 residues. V shed 5 bases and J 0 bases; nucleotides not matched to a gene: 22. Germline V gene sequence: CDR1 SGHVS, CDR2 FNYEAQ. CDR3 protein: CASSPNPTRDPGGGSYNEQFF. The CDR3 bases are TGTGCCAGCAGCCCGAACCCGACGCGGGACCCCGGCGGGGGCTCCTACAATGAGCAGTTCTTC.

The chain couples TRBV2 to TRBJ2-5, with 11 bases that match TRBD2. After removal of 7 bases from V and 5 bases from J, the junction contained 9 bases not matched to a gene. Germline V CDR1 and CDR2: SNHLY, FYNNEI. This CDR3 spans 15 amino acids. The CDR3 loop reads CASTSRTSGPETQYF. The CDR3 DNA is TGTGCCAGCACCTCGCGGACTAGCGGGCCGGAGACCCAGTACTTC.

With regard to this clone: Other DNA sequences in this specimen translate into the identical CDR3. The genes are TRBV28 and TRBJ1-1; no definite D call. The V and J ends lost 8 bases and 1 base respectively, with 8 bases between them. The CDR3 covers 12 residues. CDR1 is MDHEN, CDR2 SYDVKM, per germline. DNA of the CDR3: TGTGCCAGCCGGACTTCGAACACTGAAGCTTTCTTT. This gives the protein CASRTSNTEAFF. The variable domain in full, completed from reference TRBV28 and TRBJ1-1, reads DVKVTQSSRYLVKRTGEKVFLECVQDMDHENMFWYRQDPGLGLRLIYFSYDVKMKEKGDIPEGYSVSREKKERFSLILESASTNQTSMYLCASRTSNTEAFFGQGTRLTVV.

This clone was seen only a few times. The rearrangement uses TRBV4-2 and TRBJ2-1; 13 bases are a match to TRBD2. The trim removed 4 bases at V and 7 bases at J, leaving 7 bases unmatched. Germline V gene lookup returns CDR1 LGHNA and CDR2 YNFKEQ. This CDR3 comprises 16 residues. The CDR3 loop is CASSPSGTSGKNEQFF. In DNA, the CDR3 is TGTGCCAGCAGCCCGTCCGGGACTAGCGGGAAGAATGAGCAGTTCTTC.

This clone was seen a few times. The chain couples TRBV11-2 to TRBJ2-2; 8 positions match TRBD2. Germline V CDR1 and CDR2: SGHAT, FQNNGV. V shed 4 bases and J 5 bases; nucleotides not matched to a gene: 9. The CDR3 consists of 16 residues. The CDR3 loop is CASSSSGTRATGELFF. The CDR3 DNA follows: TGTGCCAGCAGCTCCTCCGGGACTAGAGCAACCGGGGAGCTGTTTTTT.

This clone turned up a few times. The chain combines TRBV19 with TRBJ1-5, with D tentatively TRBD1 (6 bases). Between the trimmed V and J ends, which lost 6 bases and 5 bases, there was a span of 17 bases. Per the germline V gene, CDR1 is LNHDA and CDR2 is SQIVND (reference sequence). The CDR3 is made up of 15 amino acids. CDR3: CASSSAGRGHQPQHF. For the CDR3, the DNA is TGTGCCAGTAGCTCCGCGGGACGGGGGCATCAGCCCCAGCATTTT.

This clone showed up just a few times. V is TRBV4-3 and J is TRBJ2-4; D not certain. CDR1 is LGHNA, CDR2 YSLEER, per germline. The CDR3 extends over 13 amino acids. Trimming shortened V by 0 bases and J by 5 bases, and 5 bases separated the two germline ends. CDR3 coding DNA: TGCGCCAGCAGCCAAGATCGGGAAAACATTCAGTACTTC. Its protein product is CASSQDRENIQYF.

This clone has just a few counts. This chain links TRBV7-2 with TRBJ2-2; 10 bases line up with TRBD1. V shed 6 bases and J 4 bases; nucleotides not matched to a gene: 5. The CDR3 consists of 15 residues. Per the germline V gene, CDR1 is SGHTA and CDR2 is FQGNSA. For the CDR3, the DNA is TGTGCCAGCAGGCCCGGGACAGGGGTCACCGGGGAGCTGTTTTTT. Its translation: CASRPGTGVTGELFF.